This T cell receptor beta chain emerged from a study of shared clonotypes between healthy human individuals (dated by TCRdb to about 2020). Context from the whole study: The cohort comprised two women and a few men aged 18 to 49 years. For each donor, three plates each were used for CD4 naive and CD4 memory, two plates were used for CD8 naive, and one plate was used for CD8 memory. To estimate repertoire size and how much clonotypes are shared between individuals, the study performed deep sequencing of blood TCR repertoires from a few healthy adults. Libraries were prepared and TCR repertoires were sequenced by different laboratories using diverse techniques, in order to increase sequencing depth and limit assay-specific biases. Each donor's leukapheresis produced roughly between roughly 0.85 and 10 billion PBMCs. Broader findings and caveats from the paper: The genetic and exposure-history diversity represented was limited by the small number of donors. Even with the large sequencing depth, rarefaction of the sorted-subset datasets indicated that sequencing was incomplete. Higher generation probabilities were observed for clonotypes shared by all four sorted-subset donors than for non-shared clonotypes. Only blood was sampled, and tissue TCR repertoires likely differ from those in blood. Based on pairwise subsampling, the degree of clonotype sharing among donors was expected to be affected by sequencing depth. When a handful of donors were compared, the shared fraction of clonotypes was about 5% for naive CD4, about 4% for naive CD8, roughly 2.3% for memory CD4, and roughly 0.43% for memory CD8. Larger estimated clonotype richness was generally found for naive subsets than for memory subsets.

In regard to this clone: The target of this receptor is not known. No quality values exist for individual bases; no much larger clone is one base distant.

V lost 5 bases and J lost 5 bases; the stretch between them is 16 bases long. The germline V gene gives CDR1 as KGHSH and CDR2 as LQKENI. The CDR3 runs 14 residues from the cysteine to the phenylalanine. Only the CDR3 part of the read is kept: 42 bases, read in frame from the first base. The donors were healthy, HIV-negative adults who had no recently reported acute infections or vaccinations. Every donor was a Caucasian adult residing in Nashville, Tennessee, USA. CD4+ T cells were enriched through magnetic negative selection, after which naive cells were positively selected on CD45RA and the remaining negative fraction served as the memory subset. Blood was collected by leukapheresis, and PBMCs were isolated by Ficoll-Histopaque density gradient centrifugation and then cryopreserved in liquid nitrogen vapor phase. Purity and quantity of every magnetically sorted T cell population were checked by analytical flow cytometry. From each sorted fraction, genomic DNA was isolated and quantified by UV absorbance on a Nanodrop 2000c.

TCR CDR3 regions were amplified from genomic DNA by multiplex PCR using the deep immunoSEQ assay. Extracted genomic DNA from each cell subset was spread evenly across all wells of several immunoSEQ 96-well plates, with each plate serving as a replicate. For sorted subsets, each replicate PCR was loaded with approximately 190 ng genomic DNA, equivalent to 30,000 to 35,000 T cell genomes. The purified libraries were quantified using a Qubit 3.0 fluorometer, sized with a Bioanalyzer 2100, and then quantified again using the KAPA Library Quantification kit. Every immunoSEQ 96-well plate was sequenced on a dedicated single-read 150-cycle Illumina NextSeq 550 flow cell. Concerning the study's data processing: Because the immunoSEQ output held only junctional sequences and lacked quality scores, the filtering could not match the filtering applied to full-length reads. Sequences were annotated with PyIR, a Python wrapper for IgBLAST v1.9, and V/J genes and CDR3 were assigned using IMGT germline references. Reads were filtered out if the reads had weak V/J assignments (E-value above 1e-6), no CDR3, stop codons, out-of-frame junctions, or ambiguous translated residues. V3J clonotypes were defined as sequences sharing the same inferred V gene, J gene, and CDR3 amino acid sequence. To compute the percentage overlap between repertoires, the number of shared unique clonotypes was divided by the size of the smaller repertoire. Three approaches were used to assess repertoire richness: RTK rarefaction, the Chao1 estimator, and Recon v2.1 estimates of unobserved clonotypes. Generation probabilities were computed with OLGA for all TCRbeta clonotypes obtained by the gDNA method from four donors. TCRdb holds this immuneACCESS table with in-frame rearrangements only. Some clones are missing; in checked studies, unresolved V genes explain under half, and the rest has no known cause. That table is the source of V, J and clone size, and D and trimming were worked out from the DNA. Recorded for this sample are 650,000 to 800,000 clones; 72% of them occurred a single time. The ten largest clones capture roughly 1.8% of the sample.

Recombination joined TRBV18 with TRBJ2-7, with TRBD1 as a weak D call on 6 bases. This TCR derives from a woman aged 25 to 39 in good health. Sequenced: memory CD4+ T cells sorted from blood. The cell subset or site label on this specimen signifies: CD45RA-negative fraction. The CDR3 protein sequence reads: CASSAAGAPNEQYF. The sequenced DNA: TGTGCCAGCTCAGCGGCAGGGGCACCGAACGAGCAGTACTTC.